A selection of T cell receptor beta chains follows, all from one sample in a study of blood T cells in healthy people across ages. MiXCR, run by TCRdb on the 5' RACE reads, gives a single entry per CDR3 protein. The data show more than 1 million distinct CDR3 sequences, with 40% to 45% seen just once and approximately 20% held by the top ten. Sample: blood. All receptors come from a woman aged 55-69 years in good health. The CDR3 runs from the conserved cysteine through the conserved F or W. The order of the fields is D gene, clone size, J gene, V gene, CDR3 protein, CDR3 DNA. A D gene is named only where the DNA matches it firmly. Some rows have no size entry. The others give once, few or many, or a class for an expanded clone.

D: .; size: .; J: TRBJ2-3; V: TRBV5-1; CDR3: CASSPGGLGGGTDTQYF; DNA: TGCGCCAGCAGCCCTGGAGGCCTCGGGGGAGGCACAGATACGCAGTATTTT
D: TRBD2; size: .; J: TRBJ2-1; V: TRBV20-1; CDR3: CSAMGLAYNEQFF; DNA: TGCAGTGCTATGGGACTAGCGTACAATGAGCAGTTCTTC
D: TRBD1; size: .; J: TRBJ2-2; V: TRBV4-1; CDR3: CASSQEQGAPGELFF; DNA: TGCGCCAGCAGCCAAGAGCAGGGGGCGCCCGGGGAGCTGTTTTTT
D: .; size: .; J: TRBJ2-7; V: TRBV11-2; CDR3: CASSSNGYEQYF; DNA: TGTGCCAGCAGCTCAAACGGCTACGAGCAGTACTTC
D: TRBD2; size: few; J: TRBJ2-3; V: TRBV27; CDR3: CASSSGRDYTRNTQYF; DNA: TGTGCCAGCAGTTCGGGGAGGGACTATACCCGCAATACGCAGTATTTT
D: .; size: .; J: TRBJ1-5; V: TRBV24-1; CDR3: CATSDRDGNQPQHF; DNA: TGTGCCACCAGTGATCGGGACGGGAATCAGCCCCAGCATTTT
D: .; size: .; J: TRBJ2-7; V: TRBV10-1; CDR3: CASTKSRSDPTYEQYF; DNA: TGCGCCAGCACGAAATCCCGGTCGGATCCAACCTACGAGCAGTACTTC
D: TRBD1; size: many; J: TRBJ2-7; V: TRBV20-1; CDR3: CSARDRRSYEQYF; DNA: TGCAGTGCTAGGGACAGGCGTAGCTACGAGCAGTACTTC
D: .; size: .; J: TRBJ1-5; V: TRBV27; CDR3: CAGRRDINQPQHF; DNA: TGTGCCGGCAGGCGGGACATCAATCAGCCCCAGCATTTT
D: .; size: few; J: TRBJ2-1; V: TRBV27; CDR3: CASSLQLGLPYNEQFF; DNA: TGTGCCAGCAGTCTTCAGTTGGGCCTCCCCTACAATGAGCAGTTCTTC
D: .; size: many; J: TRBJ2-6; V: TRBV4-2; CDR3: CASSQDSSGANVLTF; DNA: TGTGCCAGCAGCCAAGATAGCTCTGGGGCCAACGTCCTGACTTTC
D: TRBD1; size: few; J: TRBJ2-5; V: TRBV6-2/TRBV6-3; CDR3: CASSQGQERTQYF; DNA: TGTGCCAGCAGTCAAGGACAGGAGAGGACCCAGTACTTC
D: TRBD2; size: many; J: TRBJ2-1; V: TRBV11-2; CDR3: CASSFSGSFLNEQFF; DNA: TGTGCCAGCAGCTTTAGCGGGAGTTTTTTAAATGAGCAGTTCTTC
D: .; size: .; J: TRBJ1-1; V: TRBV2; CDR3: CARSDRENTEAFF; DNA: TGTGCCAGATCGGACAGAGAGAACACTGAAGCTTTCTTT
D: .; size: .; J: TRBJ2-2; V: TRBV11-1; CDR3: CASSRTDLNTGELFF; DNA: TGTGCCAGCAGTCGGACAGACCTGAACACCGGGGAGCTGTTTTTT
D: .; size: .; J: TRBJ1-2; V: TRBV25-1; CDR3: CASSDRLSGRGGYGYTF; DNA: TGTGCCAGCAGTGACCGCTTATCCGGGAGAGGCGGCTATGGCTACACCTTC
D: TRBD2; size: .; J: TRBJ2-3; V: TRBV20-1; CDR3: CSASAGGLTDTQYF; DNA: TGCAGTGCCTCAGCGGGAGGTCTCACAGATACGCAGTATTTT
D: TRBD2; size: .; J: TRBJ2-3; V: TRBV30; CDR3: CAWSPLAGVSDTQYF; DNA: TGTGCCTGGAGTCCACTAGCGGGAGTCTCGGATACGCAGTATTTT
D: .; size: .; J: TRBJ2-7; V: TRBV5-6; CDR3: CASSWGPWREQYF; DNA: TGTGCCAGCAGCTGGGGACCCTGGAGAGAGCAGTACTTC
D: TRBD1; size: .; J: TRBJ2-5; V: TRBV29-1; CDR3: CSVEARAGQGYF; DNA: TGCAGCGTTGAAGCTAGAGCGGGACAGGGGTACTTC
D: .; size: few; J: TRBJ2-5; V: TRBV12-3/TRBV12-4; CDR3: CASSLERRSETQYF; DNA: TGTGCCAGCAGTTTAGAACGCAGGTCGGAGACCCAGTACTTC
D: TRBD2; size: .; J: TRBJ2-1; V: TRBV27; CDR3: CASSLSIAGDRLHSEQFF; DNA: TGTGCCAGCAGTTTATCGATAGCGGGAGATCGTCTTCACAGTGAGCAGTTCTTC
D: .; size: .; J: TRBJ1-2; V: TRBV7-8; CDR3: CASSLTTEYGYTF; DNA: TGTGCCAGCAGCTTAACGACAGAATATGGCTACACCTTC
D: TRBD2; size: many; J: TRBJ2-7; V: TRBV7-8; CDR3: CASSALISGRDEQYF; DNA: TGTGCCAGCAGCGCCTTGATTAGCGGGAGGGACGAGCAGTACTTC
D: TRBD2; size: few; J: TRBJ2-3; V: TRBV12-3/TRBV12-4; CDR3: CASILAGGGRDTQYF; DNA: TGTGCCAGCATTTTAGCGGGAGGAGGAAGAGATACGCAGTATTTT
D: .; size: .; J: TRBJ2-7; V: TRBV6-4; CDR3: CASSDVDGPPDYEQYF; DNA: TGTGCCAGCAGTGACGTAGATGGGCCGCCGGACTACGAGCAGTACTTC
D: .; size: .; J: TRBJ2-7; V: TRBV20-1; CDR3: CSARAITKAYEQYF; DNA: TGCAGTGCTAGAGCGATCACCAAAGCCTACGAGCAGTACTTC
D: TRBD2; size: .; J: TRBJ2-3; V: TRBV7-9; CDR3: CASSSHGTSVEDTQYF; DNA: TGTGCCAGCAGCTCGCACGGGACTAGCGTAGAAGATACGCAGTATTTT
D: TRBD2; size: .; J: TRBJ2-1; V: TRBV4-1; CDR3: CASSQVETSGSYNEQFF; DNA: TGCGCCAGCAGCCAAGTGGAGACTAGCGGGAGCTACAATGAGCAGTTCTTC
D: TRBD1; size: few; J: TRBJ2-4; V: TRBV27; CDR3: CATLGQGVQYF; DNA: TGTGCCACCTTAGGTCAGGGGGTTCAGTACTTC
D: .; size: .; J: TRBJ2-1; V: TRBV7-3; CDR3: CASSLFGDSPYNEQFF; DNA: TGTGCCAGCAGCTTATTCGGCGACAGCCCCTACAATGAGCAGTTCTTC
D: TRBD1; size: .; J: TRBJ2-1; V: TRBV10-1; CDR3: CASSEYRGNYNEQFF; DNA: TGCGCCAGCAGTGAGTACAGGGGGAATTACAATGAGCAGTTCTTC
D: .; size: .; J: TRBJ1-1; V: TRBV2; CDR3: CVGVGSGSNTEAFF; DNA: TGTGTCGGGGTGGGGTCAGGGTCAAACACTGAAGCTTTCTTT
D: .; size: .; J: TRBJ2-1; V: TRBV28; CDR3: CASSLRGCEQFF; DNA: TGTGCCAGCAGTTTACGGGGATGTGAGCAGTTCTTC
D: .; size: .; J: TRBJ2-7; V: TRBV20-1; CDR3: CSARDRRGGSYEQYF; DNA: TGCAGTGCTAGAGATAGGAGGGGCGGCTCCTACGAGCAGTACTTC
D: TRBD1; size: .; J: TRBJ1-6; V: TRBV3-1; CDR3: CASSDRGSGSPLHF; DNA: TGTGCCAGCAGCGACAGGGGTTCGGGCTCACCCCTCCACTTT
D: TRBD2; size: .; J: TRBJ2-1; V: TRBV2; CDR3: CASSGPLAGAYNEQFF; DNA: TGTGCCAGCAGTGGGCCATTAGCGGGAGCCTACAATGAGCAGTTCTTC
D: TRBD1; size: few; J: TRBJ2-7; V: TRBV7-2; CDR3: CASSSGQVLLRDEQYF; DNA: TGTGCCAGCAGCTCCGGACAGGTCCTTCTTAGGGACGAGCAGTACTTC
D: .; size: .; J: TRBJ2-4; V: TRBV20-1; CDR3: CSAQYRDKNIQYF; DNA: TGCAGTGCTCAATACAGAGACAAAAACATTCAGTACTTC
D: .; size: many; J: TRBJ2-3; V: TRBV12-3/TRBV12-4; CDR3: CASSLVGADTQYF; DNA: TGTGCCAGCAGCTTAGTTGGAGCAGATACGCAGTATTTT
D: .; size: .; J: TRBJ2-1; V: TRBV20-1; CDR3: CSARVRNYNEQFF; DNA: TGCAGTGCTAGGGTCCGGAACTACAATGAGCAGTTCTTC